The 22 T cell receptor beta chains below were found in one sample sequenced in a study of CD8 T cells in Susac syndrome. After extraction with the RNeasy kit, about 0.5 to 1 ug of the RNA was reverse transcribed using random hexamers. TCRdb itself ran the immunoSEQ multiplex PCR reads through MiXCR, one entry per CDR3 protein. The sample yields around 200,000 distinct CDR3 sequences, 90% to 95% seen once. The sample consisted of CD4+ T cells from PBMCs. The receptor source for this set is a human donor with Susac syndrome.

This chain uses TRBV3-1 with TRBJ1-2; 8 bases align to TRBD1. The germline gives CDR1 LGHDT, CDR2 YNNKEL (reference sequence). Trimming took 4 bases from V and 4 from J; bases not matched to a gene: 11. This CDR3 is built from 16 residues. CDR3 DNA: TGTGCCAGCAGCCCACTACGGACAGGGCGGGTCTATGGCTACACCTTC. It specifies CASSPLRTGRVYGYTF.

This clonotype was seen only a few times. The chain carries TRBV12-3 or TRBV12-4 and TRBJ2-3, with 8 bases lining up with TRBD1. This CDR3 contains 14 residues. J lost 2 bases, V lost 5 bases, and 3 bases had no gene match. The CDR3 bases are TGTGCCAGCAGTCGGACAGGGTCCACAGATACGCAGTATTTT. Residues: CASSRTGSTDTQYF.

V gene TRBV4-3 combines with J gene TRBJ2-1, with 8 nucleotides matching TRBD2. The germline gives CDR1 LGHNA, CDR2 YSLEER. The CDR3 has 18 residues. J lost 0 bases, V lost 4 bases, and 11 bases had no gene match. Here the CDR3 DNA reads TGCGCCAGCAGCCCAGGATTTTCTAGCGGGTTCTCCTACAATGAGCAGTTCTTC. The encoded protein is CASSPGFSSGFSYNEQFF.

The chain recombines TRBV25-1 with TRBJ2-5; D is perhaps TRBD1 (5 bases). The germline CDR1 and CDR2 sequences are MGHDK and SYGVNS. The germline V and J ends were trimmed by 6 bases and 1 base, with 15 bases remaining between them. This CDR3 is built from 15 residues. The CDR3 DNA sequence: TGTGCCAGCAGCGGAGCACAGGCAGGCCAAGAGACCCAGTACTTC. This encodes CASSGAQAGQETQYF.

This clonotype has just one count. V is TRBV3-1 and J is TRBJ1-5; the D is unclear. The CDR3 is made up of 13 amino acids. The germline CDR1 and CDR2 sequences are LGHDT and YNNKEL (reference sequence). Trimming shortened V by 5 bases and J by 4 bases, and 9 bases separated the two germline ends. The CDR3 reads CASSTQRNQPQHF. Written as DNA, the CDR3 is TGTGCCAGCAGCACACAACGTAATCAGCCCCAGCATTTT. Full variable domain (remainder filled in from reference TRBV3-1 and TRBJ1-5): DTAVSQTPKYLVTQMGNDKSIKCEQNLGHDTMYWYKQDSKKFLKIMFSYNNKELIINETVPNRFSPKSPDKAHLNLHINSLELGDSAVYFCASSTQRNQPQHFGDGTRLSIL.

The rearrangement links TRBV14 to TRBJ2-2, with D possibly TRBD1 on 6 matching bases. Germline CDR1 reads SGHDN; CDR2 reads FVKESK. This CDR3 spans 16 amino acids. Trimming removed 1 base at V and 1 base at J, with 10 bases between. The CDR3: CASSQATGQNTGELFF. The CDR3 DNA sequence: TGTGCCAGCAGCCAAGCGACGGGACAGAACACCGGGGAGCTGTTTTTT.

CDR3 residues: CASMSGGNTEAFF. The CDR3 bases are TGCGCCAGCATGTCCGGAGGGAACACTGAAGCTTTCTTT. The chain combines TRBV5-1 with TRBJ1-1; D gene ambiguous. Germline-derived CDR1 and CDR2 are SGHRS and YFSETQ. CDR3 length equals 13 residues. V lost 6 bases, J lost 1 base, and 10 bases lay in between.

This chain links TRBV21-1 with TRBJ1-1; the table's D gene call, TRBD1, was not cross checked with the DNA. TRBV21-1 is classified as a pseudogene. The CDR3 is made up of 16 amino acids. The CDR3 here is CASSKATGGLGTEAFF. DNA for the CDR3: TGTGCCAGCAGCAAAGCGACAGGGGGTCTGGGCACTGAAGCTTTCTTT.

CDR3 coding DNA: TGCGCCAGCAGTCACCCCGGACAGGGAGGGTACGAGCAGTACTTC. Its translation is CASSHPGQGGYEQYF. The chain is built from TRBV23-1 and TRBJ2-7; weak D call: TRBD1 (8 bases). TRBV23-1 is filed as an ORF, its function uncertain. V lost 3 bases and J 4 bases, leaving 16 bases between the germline ends. The CDR3 is made up of 15 amino acids.

The V and J genes are TRBV3-1 and TRBJ1-2; D is uncertain. Trimming removed 2 bases from V and 5 bases from J, with 15 bases in between. Germline values: CDR1 LGHDT, CDR2 YNNKEL (reference sequence). CDR3 size: 15 residues. CDR3 loop: CASSQQFSRLYGYTF. The CDR3 coding sequence is TGTGCCAGCAGCCAACAGTTTTCCCGGCTATATGGCTACACCTTC.

The chain uses TRBV2 and TRBJ2-1; tentative D call: TRBD1 (5 bases). The germline V gene encodes CDR1 SNHLY and CDR2 FYNNEI. The CDR3 is made up of 15 amino acids. The V end lost 6 bases, the J end lost 5 bases, and 17 bases lay between the germline ends. The CDR3 region has the DNA TGTGCCAGCAGGGCCACACAGGCGGCTGACAATGAGCAGTTCTTC. This codes for CASRATQAADNEQFF.

This sequence joins TRBV7-8 and TRBJ2-2, with D unresolved. The CDR3 is 12 residues long. Germline V CDR1 and CDR2: SGHVS, FQNEAQ. V lost 10 bases to trimming and J lost 7 bases, with 13 bases between them. CDR3: CATAPVLGELFF. The CDR3 DNA reads TGTGCCACCGCACCGGTTCTCGGGGAGCTGTTTTTT.

The chain carries TRBV20-1 and TRBJ2-5; TRBD1 is a possible D gene (5 bases). Between the trimmed V and J ends, which lost 0 bases and 1 base, there was a span of 15 bases. CDR1 and CDR2 from the germline V gene are DFQATT and SNEGSKA (reference sequence). The CDR3 runs 16 residues. The CDR3, as DNA: TGCAGTGCTAGAGACCCCGGCTGGGGCAGCCAAGAGACCCAGTACTTC. Its protein is CSARDPGWGSQETQYF.

The chain couples TRBV6-5 to TRBJ1-1; D is undetermined. Germline CDR1 is MNHEY and CDR2 is SVGAGI. This CDR3 is 11 amino acids long. The V end was cut by 8 bases, the J end by 6 bases, with 10 bases between. The CDR3 region has the DNA TGTGCCAGCCATACCGGGCCTGAAGCTTTCTTT. Its translation: CASHTGPEAFF.

This sequence joins TRBV28 and TRBJ2-6; D uncertain. Between the trimmed V and J ends, which lost 5 bases and 0 bases, there was a span of 8 bases. Germline CDR1 and CDR2: MDHEN and SYDVKM. This CDR3 contains 15 residues. CDR3 sequence (DNA): TGTGCCAGCAGTAGCGTTCCCTCTGGGGCCAACGTCCTGACTTTC. Amino acids: CASSSVPSGANVLTF.

The V and J genes are TRBV28 and TRBJ1-2; D unclear. The CDR3 loop spans 14 amino acids. Per the germline V gene, CDR1 is MDHEN and CDR2 is SYDVKM. The V and J ends lost 10 bases and 2 bases respectively, with 17 bases between them. For the CDR3, the DNA is TGTGCCACCCCTTCGTCGGCAGCGAACTATGGCTACACCTTC. Protein product: CATPSSAANYGYTF.

The V gene is TRBV30, the J gene TRBJ1-6, with TRBD1 as a possible D gene (5 bases). Germline V gene data show CDR1 as GTSNPN and CDR2 as SVGIG (reference sequence). The CDR3 loop spans 16 amino acids. Trimming removed 0 bases from V and 0 bases from J, with 9 bases in between. The CDR3 is CAWSVGAASYNSPLHF. In DNA, the CDR3 is TGTGCCTGGAGTGTTGGGGCGGCCTCCTATAATTCACCCCTCCACTTT.

Only one count was recorded for this clonotype. The rearrangement uses TRBV6-2 or TRBV6-3 and TRBJ1-1; D is undetermined. This CDR3 spans 12 amino acids. Per germline, CDR1 MNHEY and CDR2 SVGEGT. Trimming stripped 5 bases from V and 0 bases from J, with 4 bases between. The CDR3 sequence is CASSTMNTEAFF. The DNA of the CDR3 is TGTGCCAGCAGTACCATGAACACTGAAGCTTTCTTT.

The CDR3: CASSYRESDTEAFF. DNA for the CDR3: TGTGCCAGCAGTTATAGGGAGTCGGACACTGAAGCTTTCTTT. V gene TRBV6-5 combines with J gene TRBJ1-1, with D hard to call. V lost 3 bases and J 3 bases, leaving 11 bases between the germline ends. Germline lookup yields CDR1 MNHEY and CDR2 SVGAGI. This CDR3 has 14 amino acids.

This clonotype has a handful of counts. The rearrangement links TRBV5-4 to TRBJ2-6; D not resolved. This CDR3 is 14 amino acids long. Germline CDR1 and CDR2: SGHNT and YYREEE (reference sequence). V lost 3 bases to trimming and J lost 6 bases, with 10 bases between them. The CDR3 spells CASSYGYVANVLTF. Here the CDR3 DNA reads TGTGCCAGCAGCTATGGGTATGTGGCCAACGTCCTGACTTTC.

CDR3 coding DNA: TGTGCCAGCAGCGCCCGAGGTGGGGATACGCAGTATTTT. Translation: CASSARGGDTQYF. The chain combines TRBV9 with TRBJ2-3; D is uncertain. The germline CDR1 and CDR2 sequences are SGDLS and YYNGEE. The CDR3 runs to 13 residues. The ends were cut back, 3 bases at V and 6 bases at J, with 11 bases in the middle.

The gene calls are TRBV5-4 and TRBJ2-5; TRBD2 matches 7 bases. The V gene end was trimmed by 4 bases and the J gene end by 2 bases; junction bases not matched to a gene: 5. The germline CDR1 and CDR2 sequences are SGHNT and YYREEE (reference sequence). The CDR3 sequence is 14 residues long. The CDR3 reads CASSQAGVQETQYF. In DNA form, the CDR3 reads TGTGCCAGCAGCCAGGCGGGGGTTCAAGAGACCCAGTACTTC.